This entry concerns a single T cell receptor (beta chain). The data derive from a study of T cell changes during pregnancy in multiple sclerosis. TCRdb's table, derived via immunoSEQ multiplex PCR, lists solely in-frame clones and lacks some. The sample carries nearly 110,000 clones, 91% recorded once. Germline lookup yields CDR1 SGDLS and CDR2 YYNGEE. V trimming: 0 bases; J trimming: 5 bases; junction bases outside the gene matches: 13. This CDR3 comprises 19 residues. This receptor was identified in a female donor with multiple sclerosis, enrolled in a pregnancy study. This specimen consisted of peripheral blood, obtained before pregnancy. This chain connects TRBV9 to TRBJ2-3, with TRBD2 identical over 12 bases. The CDR3 spells CASSVAPLGLAGRVDTQYF. Here the CDR3 DNA reads TGTGCCAGCAGCGTAGCTCCCCTCGGACTAGCGGGAAGGGTAGATACGCAGTATTTT.